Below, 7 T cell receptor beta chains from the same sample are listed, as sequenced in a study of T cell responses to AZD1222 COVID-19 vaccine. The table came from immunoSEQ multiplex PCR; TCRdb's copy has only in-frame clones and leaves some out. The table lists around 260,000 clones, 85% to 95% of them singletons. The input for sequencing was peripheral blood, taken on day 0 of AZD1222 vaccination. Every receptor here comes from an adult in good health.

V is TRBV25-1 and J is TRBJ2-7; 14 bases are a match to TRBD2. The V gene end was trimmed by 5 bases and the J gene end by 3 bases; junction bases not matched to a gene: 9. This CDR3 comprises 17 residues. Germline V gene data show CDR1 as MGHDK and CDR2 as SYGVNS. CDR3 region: CASSNPGLAGEDYEQYF. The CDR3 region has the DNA TGTGCCAGCAGTAACCCGGGACTAGCGGGGGAAGACTACGAGCAGTACTTC.

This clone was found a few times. The DNA for the CDR3 is TGTGCCAGCAGTCAGGACGGGGCGGTGGGAAAACTGTTTTTT. Translated, it gives CASSQDGAVGKLFF. The chain is built from TRBV2 and TRBJ1-4, with a weak D call TRBD1 (5 bases). V shed 5 bases and J shed 10 bases, with 17 bases lying between them. CDR3 length: 14 amino acids. CDR1 and CDR2 (germline): SNHLY, FYNNEI. Full variable domain (remainder filled in from reference TRBV2 and TRBJ1-4): EPEVTQTPSHQVTQMGQEVILRCVPISNHLYFYWYRQILGQKVEFLVSFYNNEISEKSEIFDDQFSVERPDGSNFTLKIRSTKLEDSAMYFCASSQDGAVGKLFFGSGTQLSVL.

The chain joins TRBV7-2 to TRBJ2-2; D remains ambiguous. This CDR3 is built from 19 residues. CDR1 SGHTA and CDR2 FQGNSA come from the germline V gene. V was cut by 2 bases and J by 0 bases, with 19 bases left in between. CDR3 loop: CASSLFYDRSSPNTGELFF. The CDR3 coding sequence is TGTGCCAGCAGCTTATTTTATGACCGAAGCTCTCCGAACACCGGGGAGCTGTTTTTT.

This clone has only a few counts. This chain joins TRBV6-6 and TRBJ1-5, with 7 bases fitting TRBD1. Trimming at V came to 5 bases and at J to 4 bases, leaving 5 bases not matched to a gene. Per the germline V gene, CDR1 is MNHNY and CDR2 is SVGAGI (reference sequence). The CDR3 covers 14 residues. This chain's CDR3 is CASSRQGNNQPQHF. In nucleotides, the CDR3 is TGTGCCAGCAGTCGACAGGGAAATAATCAGCCCCAGCATTTT.

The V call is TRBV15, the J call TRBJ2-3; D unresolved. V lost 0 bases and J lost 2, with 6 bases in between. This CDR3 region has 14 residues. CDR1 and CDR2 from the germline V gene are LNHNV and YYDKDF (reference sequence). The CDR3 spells CATSRELITDTQYF. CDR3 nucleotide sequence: TGTGCCACCAGCAGAGAACTTATCACAGATACGCAGTATTTT.

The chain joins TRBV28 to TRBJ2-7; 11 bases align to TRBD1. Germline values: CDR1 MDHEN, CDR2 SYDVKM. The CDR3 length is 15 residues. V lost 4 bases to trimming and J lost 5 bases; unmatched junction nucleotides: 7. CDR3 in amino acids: CASSSGQGAPHEQYF. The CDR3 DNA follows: TGTGCCAGCAGTTCAGGACAGGGGGCGCCCCACGAGCAGTACTTC.

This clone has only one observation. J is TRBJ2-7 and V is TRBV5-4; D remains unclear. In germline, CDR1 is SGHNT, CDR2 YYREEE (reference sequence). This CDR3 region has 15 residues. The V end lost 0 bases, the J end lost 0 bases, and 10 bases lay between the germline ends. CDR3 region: CASSLGPLSSYEQYF. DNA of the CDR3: TGTGCCAGCAGCTTGGGCCCATTGAGCTCCTACGAGCAGTACTTC.